These T cell receptor beta chains were read from a single sample in a study of shared clonotypes between healthy human individuals. Only in-frame clones appear in the TCRdb table, and some are missing; sequencing was by immunoSEQ multiplex PCR. The profile shows 2 million to 2.5 million clones, 80% to 95% of them singletons. Sequenced input: naive CD4+ T cells from PBMCs. The receptors here all came from a man aged 18 to 30 in good health. Some clones in this sample may be carry-over from other donors' samples. Both conserved end residues are part of each CDR3. The D gene is left open where the match is weak. Clone size is not always given. Where it is, it says once, few, many or a class for expanded clones.

J	size	D	V	DNA	CDR3
TRBJ2-1	.	TRBD2	TRBV7-3	TGTGCCAGCAGCTTAACGTCGGGAGCGGGAGGGCCGAGTGAGCAGTTCTTC	CASSLTSGAGGPSEQFF
TRBJ2-7	.	.	TRBV7-2	TGTGCCAGCAGCCTATCAGGGCCGGAGGAGCAGTACTTC	CASSLSGPEEQYF
TRBJ1-1	.	.	TRBV6-1	TGTGCCAGCAGTGAAGCACTAAGAGGGGCTTTCTTT	CASSEALRGAFF
TRBJ2-1	.	TRBD2	TRBV7-3	TGTGCCAGCAGCTCCACTAGCGGGAGCGATGAGCAGTTCTTC	CASSSTSGSDEQFF
TRBJ2-5	.	TRBD2	TRBV27	TGTGCCAGCAGTCCAGGGACTACCCCGGGGGTAGAGACCCAGTACTTC	CASSPGTTPGVETQYF
TRBJ2-7	.	TRBD2	TRBV5-1	TGCGCCAGCAGAGACCAGGCTAGCGGGAGTACGAAGCAGTACTTC	CASRDQASGSTKQYF
TRBJ2-7	.	TRBD2	TRBV7-8	TGTGCCAGCAGCTTAGTCAGCGGGAGTTCCCTATACGAGCAGTACTTC	CASSLVSGSSLYEQYF
TRBJ2-3	.	.	TRBV5-1	TGCGCCAGCAGCTCCGAGCCGGGACCCCCGGGAGATACGCAGTATTTT	CASSSEPGPPGDTQYF
TRBJ2-7	few	TRBD1	TRBV7-9	TGTGCCAGCTCTATGGGGACAGTTCCCTACGAGCAGTACTTC	CASSMGTVPYEQYF
TRBJ2-1	.	TRBD2	TRBV7-9	TGTGCCAGCAGCTTCCCCTCTAGCGGGGGGGATGAGCAGTTCTTC	CASSFPSSGGDEQFF
TRBJ2-3	.	.	TRBV2	TGTGCCAGCAGCCTTGAAGCCGATTACACAGATACGCAGTATTTT	CASSLEADYTDTQYF
TRBJ2-1	.	.	TRBV4-2	TGTGCCAGCAGCCTAATCCGACGGGAGTATGAGCAGTTCTTC	CASSLIRREYEQFF
TRBJ2-1	.	TRBD2	TRBV18	TGTGCCAGCTCACCCGTCCCGCTAGCGGGGAGAAAGAATGAGCAGTTCTTC	CASSPVPLAGRKNEQFF
TRBJ2-5	.	TRBD2	TRBV5-3	TGTGCCAGAAGCTTGGCAAGGCTAGCGGGAGAGACCCAGTACTTC	CARSLARLAGETQYF
TRBJ2-3	.	TRBD1	TRBV7-9	TGTGCCAGCAGCTTATGGACAGGGGGTACAGATACGCAGTATTTT	CASSLWTGGTDTQYF
TRBJ2-7	.	.	TRBV2	TGTGCCAGCTTGGGGCGGTACGAGCAGTACTTC	CASLGRYEQYF
TRBJ2-1	.	.	TRBV20-1	TGCAGTGCTACAAAATACAATGAGCAGTTCTTC	CSATKYNEQFF